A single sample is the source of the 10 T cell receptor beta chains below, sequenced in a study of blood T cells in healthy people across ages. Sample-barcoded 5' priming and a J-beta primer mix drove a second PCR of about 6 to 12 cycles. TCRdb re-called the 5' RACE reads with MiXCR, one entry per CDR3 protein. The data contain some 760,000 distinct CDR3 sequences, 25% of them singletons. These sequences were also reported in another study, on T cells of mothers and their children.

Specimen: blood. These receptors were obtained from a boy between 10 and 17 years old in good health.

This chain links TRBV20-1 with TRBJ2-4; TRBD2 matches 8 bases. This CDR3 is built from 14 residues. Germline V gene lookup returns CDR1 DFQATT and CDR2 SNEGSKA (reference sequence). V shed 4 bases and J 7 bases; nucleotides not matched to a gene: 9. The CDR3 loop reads CSAIRAGGDNIQYF. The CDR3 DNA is TGCAGTGCTATAAGGGCGGGAGGAGATAACATTCAGTACTTC.

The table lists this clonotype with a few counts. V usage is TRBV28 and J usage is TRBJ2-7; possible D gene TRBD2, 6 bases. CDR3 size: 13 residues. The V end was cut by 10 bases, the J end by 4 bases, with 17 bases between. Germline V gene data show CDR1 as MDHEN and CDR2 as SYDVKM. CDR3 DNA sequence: TGTGCCATCACGGAGGGGTCCCAGTACGAGCAGTACTTC. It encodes CAITEGSQYEQYF.

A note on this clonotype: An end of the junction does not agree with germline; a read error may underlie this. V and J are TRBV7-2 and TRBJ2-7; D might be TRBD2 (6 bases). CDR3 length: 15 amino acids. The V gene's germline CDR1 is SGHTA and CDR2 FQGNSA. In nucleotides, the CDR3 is TGTGCCAGCAGCGTAAGTGCAGGACTACCCTACGCGCAGTACTTC. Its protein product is CASSVSAGLPYAQYF.

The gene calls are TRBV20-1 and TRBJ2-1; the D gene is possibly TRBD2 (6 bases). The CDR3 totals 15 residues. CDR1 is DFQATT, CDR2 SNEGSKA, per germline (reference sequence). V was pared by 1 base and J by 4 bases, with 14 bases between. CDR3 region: CSARGLGLPYNEQFF. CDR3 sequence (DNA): TGCAGTGCTAGAGGCCTGGGACTTCCGTACAATGAGCAGTTCTTC.

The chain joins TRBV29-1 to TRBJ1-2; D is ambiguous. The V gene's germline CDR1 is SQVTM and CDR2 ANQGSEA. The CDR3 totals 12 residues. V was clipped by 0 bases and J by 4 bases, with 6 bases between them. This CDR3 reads CSVEDTSYGYTF. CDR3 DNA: TGCAGCGTTGAAGATACTAGCTATGGCTACACCTTC.

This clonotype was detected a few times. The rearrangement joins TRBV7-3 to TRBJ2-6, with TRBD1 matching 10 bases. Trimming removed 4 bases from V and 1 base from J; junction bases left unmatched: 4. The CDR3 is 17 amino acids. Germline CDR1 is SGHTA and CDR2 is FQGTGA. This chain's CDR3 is CASSSTGGASGANVLTF. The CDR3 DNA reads TGTGCCAGCAGCTCGACAGGGGGCGCTTCTGGGGCCAACGTCCTGACTTTC.

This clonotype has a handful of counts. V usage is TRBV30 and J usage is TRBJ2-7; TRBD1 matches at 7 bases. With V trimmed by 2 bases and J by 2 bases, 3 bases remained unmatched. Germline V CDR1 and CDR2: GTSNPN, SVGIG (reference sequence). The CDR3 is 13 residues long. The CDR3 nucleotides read TGTGCCTGGAGTTTCGACAGGGCCTACGAGCAGTACTTC. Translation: CAWSFDRAYEQYF.

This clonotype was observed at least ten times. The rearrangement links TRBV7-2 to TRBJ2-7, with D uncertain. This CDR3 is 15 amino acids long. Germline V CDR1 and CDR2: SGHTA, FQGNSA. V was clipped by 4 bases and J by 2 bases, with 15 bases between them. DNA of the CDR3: TGTGCCAGCAGCTCTAAGATAGGCATTGCCTACGAGCAGTACTTC. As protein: CASSSKIGIAYEQYF.

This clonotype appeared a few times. The CDR3 bases are TGCGCCAGCAGCAAGACAGGGGCGGAGAACACTGAAGCTTTCTTT. This codes for CASSKTGAENTEAFF. The chain combines TRBV4-1 with TRBJ1-1; 8 bases match TRBD1. The J segment lost 1 base and the V segment lost 5 bases, leaving 6 bases of the junction unmatched. In germline, CDR1 is MGHRA, CDR2 YSYEKL. This CDR3 is built from 15 residues.

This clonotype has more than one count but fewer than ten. The CDR3 DNA is TGTGCCAGCAGTCACAGACAACCCCCGCACCTGTTCACAGATACGCAGTATTTT. Amino acids: CASSHRQPPHLFTDTQYF. The chain employs TRBV28 and TRBJ2-3; D gene ambiguous. The CDR3 runs 18 residues. Germline assignment: CDR1 MDHEN and CDR2 SYDVKM. Trimming cost V 5 bases and J 2 bases, with 23 bases left between them.